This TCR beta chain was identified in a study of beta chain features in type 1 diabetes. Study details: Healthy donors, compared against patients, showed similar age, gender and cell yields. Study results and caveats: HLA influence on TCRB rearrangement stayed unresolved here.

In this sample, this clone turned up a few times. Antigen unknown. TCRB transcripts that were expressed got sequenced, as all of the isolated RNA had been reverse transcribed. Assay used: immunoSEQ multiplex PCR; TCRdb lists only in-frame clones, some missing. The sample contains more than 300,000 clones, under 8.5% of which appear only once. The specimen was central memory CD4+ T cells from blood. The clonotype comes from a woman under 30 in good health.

CDR3 protein: CASSPRDRGLAVHNEQFF. The CDR3, as DNA: TGTGCCAGCAGTCCCCGGGACAGGGGACTAGCGGTACACAATGAGCAGTTCTTC. The gene calls are TRBV2 and TRBJ2-1; the D gene is possibly TRBD2 (11 bases). Germline V gene lookup returns CDR1 SNHLY and CDR2 FYNNEI. The V end was cut by 5 bases, the J end by 5 bases, with 25 bases between. The length of the CDR3 is 18 residues.